This is a list of T cell receptor beta chains from one sample in a study of cytomegalovirus exposure and HLA in healthy donors. Generated by immunoSEQ multiplex PCR, the TCRdb table keeps only in-frame clones and is missing some. The sample has over 100,000 clones, around 60% seen once. The specimen sequenced was PBMCs. Receptor source: a human donor in good health. The CDR3 runs from the conserved cysteine through the conserved F or W. The D gene is left open where the match is weak. Size tells how often a clone was seen (once, few, many) or the class of an expanded clone, and some rows leave it out.

j_gene	v_gene	abundance	d_gene	CDR3nt	CDR3aa
TRBJ1-2	TRBV7-3	-	TRBD1	TGTGCCAGCAGTCTCAATGGACAGGGTGAAGGGTATGGCTACACCTTC	CASSLNGQGEGYGYTF
TRBJ2-3	TRBV27	-	TRBD2	TGTGCCAGCAGTTTCCTAGCGGGAGGGCCGACAGATACGCAGTATTTT	CASSFLAGGPTDTQYF
TRBJ2-6	TRBV25-1	-	-	TGTGCCAGCAGTTTCCTTAGCAGGGCCGGGGCCAACGTCCTGACTTTC	CASSFLSRAGANVLTF
TRBJ1-1	TRBV30	-	-	TGTGCCTGGAGTCCCTCTAGGTCCACTGAAGCTTTCTTT	CAWSPSRSTEAFF
TRBJ2-1	TRBV4-2	-	TRBD2	TGTGCCAGCGTGGGCAGCGGGAGGGCTCCAAATGAGCAGTTCTTC	CASVGSGRAPNEQFF
TRBJ2-7	TRBV5-1	-	TRBD2	TGCGCCAGCAGCCCTCCCGGGACTAGTTTCGACGAGCAGTACTTC	CASSPPGTSFDEQYF
TRBJ2-5	TRBV19	-	TRBD2	TGTGCCGACTGGGCCACCGGGACTAGCTTCCAAGAGACCCAGTACTTC	CADWATGTSFQETQYF
TRBJ2-3	TRBV7-2	-	TRBD1	TGTGCCAGCAGCTTATCGGGACAGGGTGGACTGCAGGCGCAGTATTTT	CASSLSGQGGLQAQYF
TRBJ2-2	TRBV7-3	few	-	TGTGCCAGCAGCACAACACCAGCCGGGGAGCTGTTTTTT	CASSTTPAGELFF
TRBJ2-1	TRBV11-2	-	TRBD2	TGTGCCAGCAGCCGGGGAGGGGAAGAGCAGTTCTTC	CASSRGGEEQFF
TRBJ1-5	TRBV6-5	-	-	TGTGCATATCGGCCTCTATCGAGGCAGCCCCAGCATTTT	CAYRPLSRQPQHF
TRBJ2-3	TRBV6-4	few	-	TGTGCCAGCAGTGATTCGGGGTCAGATACGCAGTATTTT	CASSDSGSDTQYF
TRBJ2-7	TRBV7-9	-	TRBD1	TGTGCCAGCAGCCCCGGGACAGGAATCTACGAGCAGTACTTC	CASSPGTGIYEQYF
TRBJ1-2	TRBV6-6	-	-	TGTGCCAGCACTCGGGGGTTGGATGGCTACACCTTC	CASTRGLDGYTF
TRBJ2-7	TRBV7-9	-	TRBD1	TGTGCCAGCAGCAAAGCCGGACAGGGCTACGAGCAGTACTTC	CASSKAGQGYEQYF
TRBJ1-2	TRBV6-1	-	TRBD1	TGTGCCAGCAGTGAACCAATAGCTAGGGGGCAGTCTAACTATGGCTACACCTTC	CASSEPIARGQSNYGYTF
TRBJ2-7	TRBV11-2	-	-	TGTGCCAGCAGCCGCGGGGATGCCATCGAGCAGTACTTC	CASSRGDAIEQYF
TRBJ1-5	TRBV7-8	few	-	TGTGCCAGCACGCCTTGGGGAGGGAGCAATCAGCCCCAGCATTTT	CASTPWGGSNQPQHF
TRBJ2-1	TRBV4-1	few	TRBD2	TGCGCCAGCAGCCAAGATTGGGGACTAGCGGGAGTTGTGGAGCAGTTCTTC	CASSQDWGLAGVVEQFF
TRBJ2-1	TRBV5-1	-	TRBD2	TGCGCCAGCAGAGCCGGGACTAGCGGGAGGAGCTCCTACAATGAGCAGTTCTTC	CASRAGTSGRSSYNEQFF
TRBJ2-5	TRBV7-8	-	-	TGTGCCAGCAGCCTTAACACAGGGTTAGAGACCCAGTACTTC	CASSLNTGLETQYF
TRBJ1-2	TRBV30	-	-	TGTGCCTGGAGCCGGACATCTCGTAACTATGGCTACACCTTC	CAWSRTSRNYGYTF
TRBJ1-4	TRBV10-3	-	TRBD1	TGTGCCATCAGTCGACAGGGGCCTAATGAAAAACTGTTTTTT	CAISRQGPNEKLFF
TRBJ1-1	TRBV4-1	-	-	TGCGCCAGCAGCCAAGCCTCGACAGCGCGAAGCGAAGCTTTCTTT	CASSQASTARSEAFF
TRBJ1-6	TRBV25-1	-	-	TGTGCCAGCAGTGAAGGCCCTTTCTCCTATAATTCACCCCTCCACTTT	CASSEGPFSYNSPLHF
TRBJ1-2	TRBV29-1	-	TRBD1	TGCAGCGCCGGGACAGGGAAAGGCTACACCTTC	CSAGTGKGYTF
TRBJ1-5	TRBV6-5	few	-	TGTGCCAGCAAAAGCGGGCTTAGCAATCAGCCCCAGCATTTT	CASKSGLSNQPQHF
TRBJ2-7	TRBV7-9	-	TRBD1	TGTGCCAGCAGCTTCCGGACAGGGCCCGAGCAGTACTTC	CASSFRTGPEQYF
TRBJ2-3	TRBV6-1	-	TRBD2	TGTGCCAGCAGTGGGGGACCCGTATGGAATAGCGGGAGGGGCACAGATACGCAGTATTTT	CASSGGPVWNSGRGTDTQYF
TRBJ2-7	TRBV28	few	TRBD2	TGTGCCAGCAAAACCGGGACTAGCAGCTACGAGCAGTACTTC	CASKTGTSSYEQYF
TRBJ2-7	TRBV28	-	TRBD2	TGTGCCAGCAGCCTGTATCTTGCGGGAGGAGACTACGAGCAGTACTTC	CASSLYLAGGDYEQYF
TRBJ2-3	TRBV6-5	few	-	TGTGCCAGCAGTTACACGGGGGTTGTAACAGATACGCAGTATTTT	CASSYTGVVTDTQYF
TRBJ2-7	TRBV28	few	TRBD1	TGTGCCAGCGGGGACAGAGTCCCCTACGAGCAGTACTTC	CASGDRVPYEQYF
TRBJ2-7	TRBV5-1	few	-	TGCGCCAGCAGCTTGTCGAGAGACACCGGTATACAGTACTTC	CASSLSRDTGIQYF
TRBJ2-7	TRBV27	-	-	TGTGCCACCCAATCCACCGGCGGGTTATACGAGCAGTACTTC	CATQSTGGLYEQYF